The 28 T cell receptor beta chains given below trace back to one sample, sequenced in a study of blood T cell repertoires in COVID-19 (dated by TCRdb to the early 2020s). The receptor library was made with the immunoSEQ multiplex PCR assay. TCRdb's version of the immuneACCESS table is confined to in-frame rearrangements and falls short of the full clone set. An unresolved V gene accounts for under half of the shortfall where checked; the remainder is of unknown origin. Present in this sample are around 300,000 clones, 85% of which were seen just once. Of the sample, 13% falls within the top ten clones. Source material: peripheral blood. The receptors come from a human donor in a cohort sampled during active COVID-19.

A remark on this clone: One end of the junction fails to match germline, which may point to a read error. The chain couples TRBV6-6 to TRBJ1-4; TRBD1 agrees at 8 bases. This CDR3 has 12 residues. Germline CDR1 and CDR2: MNHNY and SVGAGI (reference sequence). The DNA for the CDR3 is TGTGCCAGCAGTTACGTCGACAGGGGTTTGATTTTT. Its protein is CASSYVDRGLIF.

V and J are TRBV7-9 and TRBJ2-2; D remains unclear. Trimming left V 4 bases short and J 5 bases short, with 5 bases between. The CDR3 is 12 amino acids. CDR1 and CDR2 from the germline V gene are SEHNR and FQNEAQ (reference sequence). The CDR3 DNA sequence: TGTGCCAGCAGCTCCCTAACCGGGGAGCTGTTTTTT. Encoded protein: CASSSLTGELFF. The variable domain in full, with the rest retrieved from reference TRBV7-9 and TRBJ2-2, is DTGVSQNPRHKITKRGQNVTFRCDPISEHNRLYWYRQTLGQGPEFLTYFQNEAQLEKSRLLSDRFSAERPKGSFSTLEIQRTEQGDSAMYLCASSSLTGELFFGEGSRLTVL.

This chain links TRBV18 with TRBJ2-7, with TRBD2 matching over 14 bases. This CDR3 has 15 amino acids. Germline V CDR1 and CDR2: KGHSH, LQKENI. V trimming: 2 bases; J trimming: 5 bases; junction bases outside the gene matches: 2. CDR3 amino acids: CASSPRGLAGDEQYF. In DNA form, the CDR3 reads TGTGCCAGCTCACCAAGGGGACTAGCGGGAGACGAGCAGTACTTC.

The chain is built from TRBV18 and TRBJ2-7; possible D gene TRBD1, 5 bases. The V and J ends lost 3 bases and 2 bases respectively, with 17 bases between them. The CDR3 has 16 residues. CDR1 and CDR2 (germline): KGHSH, LQKENI. The CDR3 here is CASSPPGLWGTYEQYF. The CDR3 DNA is TGTGCCAGCTCACCTCCCGGCCTTTGGGGCACCTACGAGCAGTACTTC.

The chain uses TRBV7-8 and TRBJ2-7; D call uncertain. The CDR3 is made up of 15 amino acids. Germline V gene data show CDR1 as SGHVS and CDR2 as FQNEAQ. Trimming removed 5 bases from V and 6 bases from J, with 20 bases in between. This CDR3 reads CASSRLVTAISEQYF. The CDR3 DNA reads TGTGCCAGCAGCCGGTTGGTTACAGCCATATCCGAGCAGTACTTC.

This chain uses TRBV18 with TRBJ1-1; 7 nucleotides match TRBD1. Germline CDR1 reads KGHSH; CDR2 reads LQKENI. The CDR3 has 14 amino acids. The junction had 8 bases not matched to a gene; V was cut back by 6 bases and J by 4 bases. CDR3 amino acids: CASSPKGGVTEAFF. The CDR3, as DNA: TGTGCCAGCTCCCCAAAAGGGGGCGTCACTGAAGCTTTCTTT.

The chain carries TRBV9 and TRBJ2-7; possible D gene TRBD1, 5 bases. The CDR3 runs 14 residues. The germline V gene encodes CDR1 SGDLS and CDR2 YYNGEE. Trimming stripped 7 bases from V and 0 bases from J, with 14 bases between. As DNA, the CDR3 is TGTGCCAGCGCTACCGGACACAGCTCCTACGAGCAGTACTTC. Protein sequence: CASATGHSSYEQYF.

The gene calls are TRBV24-1 and TRBJ2-2; maybe TRBD2 (6 bases). V lost 7 bases to trimming and J lost 0 bases, with 11 bases between them. Germline lookup yields CDR1 KGHDR and CDR2 SFDVKD. This CDR3 comprises 15 residues. The CDR3 DNA sequence: TGTGCCACCAGCGCGGGAAACCCGAACACCGGGGAGCTGTTTTTT. It encodes CATSAGNPNTGELFF.

The chain couples TRBV7-2 to TRBJ2-7; 12 bases are shared with TRBD2. The germline V gene has CDR1 SGHTA and CDR2 FQGNSA. Trimming cost V 4 bases and J 2 bases; bases outside gene matches: 9. CDR3 length: 17 amino acids. The CDR3 is CASSSRLAGGLPYEQYF. The CDR3 DNA is TGTGCCAGCAGCTCGAGGCTAGCGGGAGGGCTGCCCTACGAGCAGTACTTC.

As for this clone: This CDR3 is also generated by other DNA sequences in the sample. The V call is TRBV5-4, the J call TRBJ2-7; weak D call: TRBD2 (6 bases). Germline CDR1 is SGHNT and CDR2 is YYREEE (reference sequence). V lost 0 bases and J lost 4, with 11 bases in between. The CDR3 covers 14 residues. The CDR3 is CASSLGGRSYEQYF. In DNA form, the CDR3 reads TGTGCCAGCAGCTTGGGAGGGAGGTCGTACGAGCAGTACTTC.

The rearrangement uses TRBV30 and TRBJ2-1; TRBD2 agrees at 9 bases. V lost 1 base and J lost 8; bases outside the gene matches: 12. The CDR3 is 16 residues long. From germline, CDR1 is GTSNPN and CDR2 SVGIG (reference sequence). The CDR3, as DNA: TGTGCCTGGAGTGCCGGGACTAGCTACCTTAATGATGAGCAGTTCTTC. Protein: CAWSAGTSYLNDEQFF.

V gene TRBV9 combines with J gene TRBJ2-2, with a weak D call TRBD2 (6 bases). The germline V gene has CDR1 SGDLS and CDR2 YYNGEE. The CDR3 totals 14 residues. The V end was cut by 7 bases, the J end by 7 bases, with 17 bases between. The CDR3: CASSPEGRGGELFF. The CDR3 DNA reads as TGTGCCAGCTCCCCGGAGGGACGAGGCGGGGAGCTGTTTTTT.

The chain combines TRBV7-2 with TRBJ2-2; 7 positions match TRBD2. CDR1 and CDR2 (germline): SGHTA, FQGNSA. V was clipped by 0 bases and J by 0 bases; unmatched bases: 4. This CDR3 is built from 17 residues. CDR3 nucleotides: TGTGCCAGCAGCTTAGCCTTGGGGGGGGCGAACACCGGGGAGCTGTTTTTT. It translates to CASSLALGGANTGELFF.

This CDR3 reads CGIGQASEAFF. The DNA for the CDR3 is TGCGGGATTGGACAGGCCTCTGAAGCTTTCTTT. The rearrangement joins TRBV29-1 to TRBJ1-1, with 7 positions matching TRBD1. Per germline, CDR1 SQVTM and CDR2 ANQGSEA. The CDR3 extends over 11 amino acids.

The gene calls are TRBV18 and TRBJ1-1, with D tentatively TRBD1 (6 bases). This CDR3 spans 15 amino acids. Germline CDR1 KGHSH, CDR2 LQKENI. Trimming took 3 bases from V and 0 from J, leaving 11 bases between them. The CDR3 sequence is CASSPMGALNTEAFF. As DNA, the CDR3 is TGTGCCAGCTCACCCATGGGGGCGCTGAACACTGAAGCTTTCTTT.

The chain has TRBV3-1 (or the pseudogene TRBV3-2) and TRBJ1-2; D remains unclear. V was pared by 1 base and J by 5 bases, with 8 bases between. Germline V gene lookup returns CDR1 LGHDT and CDR2 YNNKEL (reference sequence). The length of the CDR3 is 13 residues. The chain's CDR3 is CASSQGGLYGYTF. DNA of the CDR3: TGTGCCAGCAGCCAAGGTGGCCTGTATGGCTACACCTTC.

Here the CDR3 reads CASSGLGAADNEQFF. CDR3 sequence (DNA): TGTGCCAGCAGCGGTCTAGGGGCGGCGGACAATGAGCAGTTCTTC. The chain is built from TRBV4-2 and TRBJ2-1, with D tentatively TRBD1 (5 bases). V lost 5 bases and J lost 5, with 16 bases in between. CDR3 length: 15 residues. Germline V gene data show CDR1 as LGHNA and CDR2 as YNFKEQ.

This clone was seen a single time. The CDR3 DNA follows: TGCGCCAGCAGCCCCAGGGGGCTGCCAGGGCCCCAGCATTTT. Translated: CASSPRGLPGPQHF. The chain uses TRBV5-1 and TRBJ1-5; 8 bases map to TRBD1. This CDR3 region has 14 residues. The V and J ends lost 4 bases and 9 bases, in that order; junction bases with no gene match: 9. Germline V gene lookup returns CDR1 SGHRS and CDR2 YFSETQ.

This chain connects TRBV25-1 to TRBJ2-5; a weak D match, TRBD1 (6 bases). The CDR3 has 15 residues. CDR1 MGHDK and CDR2 SYGVNS come from the germline V gene. Trimming took off 1 base at V and 4 bases at J, with 13 bases between the two ends. This chain's CDR3 is CASSESLGRGETQYF. The DNA for the CDR3 is TGTGCCAGCAGTGAATCACTTGGCAGGGGAGAGACCCAGTACTTC. The whole variable domain, remainder taken from reference TRBV25-1 and TRBJ2-5, is EADIYQTPRYLVIGTGKKITLECSQTMGHDKMYWYQQDPGMELHLIHYSYGVNSTEKGDLSSESTVSRIRTEHFPLTLESARPSHTSQYLCASSESLGRGETQYFGPGTRLLVL.

The J gene is TRBJ1-5, the V gene TRBV7-2; TRBD1 matches 12 bases. The CDR3 length is 16 residues. Germline V lookup: CDR1 SGHTA, CDR2 FQGNSA. V trimming: 3 bases; J trimming: 9 bases; junction bases outside the gene matches: 9. Written as DNA, the CDR3 is TGTGCCAGCAGCTTCGGGACAGGGGGCTCTTCGGCGCCCCAGCATTTT. Its protein is CASSFGTGGSSAPQHF. Full variable domain (outside the CDR3, taken from reference TRBV7-2 and TRBJ1-5): GAGVSQSPSNKVTEKGKDVELRCDPISGHTALYWYRQSLGQGLEFLIYFQGNSAPDKSGLPSDRFSAERTGGSVSTLTIQRTQQEDSAVYLCASSFGTGGSSAPQHFGDGTRLSIL.

The chain recombines TRBV6-5 with TRBJ1-1, with unresolved D. Germline-derived CDR1 and CDR2 are MNHEY and SVGAGI. V lost 0 bases and J lost 4, with 12 bases in between. This CDR3 is built from 15 residues. The DNA of the CDR3 is TGTGCCAGCAGTTACTCTAGGCGAACGGGCACTGAAGCTTTCTTT. Protein: CASSYSRRTGTEAFF.

This chain links TRBV10-2 with TRBJ1-4, with D possibly being TRBD1 (5 bases). V lost 6 bases and J lost 8, with 19 bases in between. Germline CDR1 is WSHSY and CDR2 is SAAADI. This CDR3 spans 15 amino acids. The DNA of the CDR3 is TGCGCCAGCAGCGGTCCCAGTGCGCGGGGGGAAAAACTGTTTTTT. It yields the protein CASSGPSARGEKLFF.

CDR3 bases: TGTGCCAGCAGCCTCCAGGGCGGGATTACTTGGGGCACAGATACGCAGTATTTT. This codes for CASSLQGGITWGTDTQYF. The chain joins TRBV27 to TRBJ2-3; weak D call: TRBD2 (6 bases). Looked up from germline, CDR1 is MNHEY and CDR2 is SMNVEV (reference sequence). Trimming took 6 bases from V and 1 from J, leaving 23 bases between them. The CDR3 spans 18 residues.

V is TRBV30 and J is TRBJ2-1; 11 nucleotides match TRBD2. The germline V gene has CDR1 GTSNPN and CDR2 SVGIG (reference sequence). V was clipped by 5 bases and J by 7 bases; unmatched bases: 7. The CDR3 has 14 residues. CDR3 nucleotides: TGTGCCTGGCTAGCGGGAGGAAGTGGAAATGAGCAGTTCTTC. It specifies CAWLAGGSGNEQFF.

This clone was recorded only once. The CDR3 here is CAWVGDGQPEQYF. The DNA for the CDR3 is TGTGCCTGGGTTGGTGATGGACAGCCGGAGCAGTACTTC. The chain links TRBV30 to TRBJ2-7; D perhaps matches TRBD1 (6 bases). The CDR3 is made up of 13 amino acids. Trimming stripped 5 bases from V and 7 bases from J, with 18 bases between. Germline V gene sequence: CDR1 GTSNPN, CDR2 SVGIG (reference sequence).

The gene calls are TRBV18 and TRBJ1-6, with 10 positions matching TRBD1. The CDR3 is 15 amino acids. V trimming: 5 bases; J trimming: 10 bases; junction bases outside the gene matches: 8. CDR1 is KGHSH, CDR2 LQKENI, per germline. CDR3 residues: CASSTHGTGESPLHF. DNA of the CDR3: TGTGCCAGCTCAACACACGGGACAGGGGAATCACCCCTCCACTTT.

V and J are TRBV7-3 and TRBJ2-3; D might be TRBD2 (6 bases). CDR3 size: 14 residues. Germline loops: CDR1 SGHTA, CDR2 FQGTGA. V lost 5 bases to trimming and J lost 5 bases, with 14 bases between them. This chain's CDR3 is CASSGWGGRDTQYF. The CDR3 bases are TGTGCCAGCAGCGGCTGGGGAGGTAGAGATACGCAGTATTTT.

The chain links TRBV6-1 to TRBJ2-3; 11 bases map to TRBD2. CDR3 size: 16 residues. Germline CDR1 reads MNHNS; CDR2 reads SASEGT. The V segment lost 4 bases and the J segment 4 bases; nucleotides outside the gene matches: 7. CDR3: CASSVAGGRGPDTQYF. DNA for the CDR3: TGTGCCAGCAGTGTAGCGGGAGGGCGAGGGCCAGATACGCAGTATTTT.